These 26 T cell receptor beta chains originate from one sample sequenced in a study of blood T cell repertoires in COVID-19. Clones were read by immunoSEQ multiplex PCR, and TCRdb kept only the in-frame ones, dropping some. The table lists a few hundred thousand clones, over 75% of them singletons. Material for sequencing was peripheral blood. The receptors were gathered from a woman aged 60-75 years with acute or convalescent COVID-19.

The chain recombines TRBV28 with TRBJ2-1; D unresolved. This CDR3 spans 16 amino acids. V lost 3 bases, J lost 2 bases, and 14 bases lay in between. The germline CDR1 and CDR2 sequences are MDHEN and SYDVKM. As DNA, the CDR3 is TGTGCCAGCAGTTTTAATGACTGGGTCACCTACAATGAGCAGTTCTTC. This translates into CASSFNDWVTYNEQFF.

The gene calls are TRBV24-1 and TRBJ1-2; D might be TRBD1 (6 bases). V was pared by 6 bases and J by 2 bases, with 12 bases between. The CDR3 runs to 14 residues. Germline values: CDR1 KGHDR, CDR2 SFDVKD. This CDR3 is CATSPAGTNYGYTF. DNA of the CDR3: TGTGCCACCAGTCCCGCAGGGACAAACTATGGCTACACCTTC.

The chain links TRBV19 to TRBJ1-5; 7 positions agree with TRBD1. The CDR3 has 16 amino acids. Trimming removed 6 bases from V and 0 bases from J; junction bases left unmatched: 8. The V gene's germline CDR1 is LNHDA and CDR2 SQIVND (reference sequence). CDR3 region: CASSRYGTASNQPQHF. CDR3 sequence (DNA): TGTGCCAGTAGCCGGTACGGGACAGCTAGCAATCAGCCCCAGCATTTT.

The chain employs TRBV7-6 and TRBJ2-6; TRBD2 matches 7 bases. J lost 2 bases, V lost 6 bases, and 4 bases had no gene match. Germline V lookup: CDR1 SGHVS, CDR2 FNYEAQ. This CDR3 has 15 residues. CDR3 nucleotides: TGTGCCAGCAGTTTTGGGAGGGCTGGGGCCAACGTCCTGACTTTC. Its translation: CASSFGRAGANVLTF.

This rearrangement joins TRBV28 to TRBJ1-2, with D possibly TRBD1 on 5 matching bases. The CDR3 is made up of 14 amino acids. The V and J ends lost 6 bases and 4 bases respectively, with 15 bases between them. Looked up from germline, CDR1 is MDHEN and CDR2 is SYDVKM. As DNA, the CDR3 is TGTGCCAGCAGATCGACCGGAGGGGTCTATGGCTACACCTTC. It yields the protein CASRSTGGVYGYTF.

The rearrangement uses TRBV27 and TRBJ2-1, with 11 positions matching TRBD2. CDR3 length equals 16 residues. From germline, CDR1 is MNHEY and CDR2 SMNVEV (reference sequence). V shed 7 bases and J 3 bases; nucleotides not matched to a gene: 8. CDR3 nucleotide sequence: TGTGCCAGCACCCCCGGGCTAGCGGGGGGCTACAATGAGCAGTTCTTC. Residues: CASTPGLAGGYNEQFF.

This chain links TRBV9 with TRBJ2-7; the match to TRBD2 covers 11 bases. The CDR3 runs to 15 residues. After removal of 4 bases from V and 2 bases from J, the junction contained 5 bases not matched to a gene. Per germline, CDR1 SGDLS and CDR2 YYNGEE. CDR3 sequence: CASSLTSGAPYEQYF. CDR3 nucleotides: TGTGCCAGCAGCCTGACTAGCGGGGCGCCCTACGAGCAGTACTTC.

This chain links TRBV27 with TRBJ2-3; no clear D gene. Trimming removed 5 bases from V and 6 bases from J, with 15 bases in between. The CDR3 has 14 amino acids. Per the germline V gene, CDR1 is MNHEY and CDR2 is SMNVEV (reference sequence). CDR3 protein: CASSHTRLADTQYF. The CDR3 bases are TGTGCCAGCAGTCACACAAGACTCGCCGATACGCAGTATTTT.

The chain links TRBV7-9 to TRBJ2-2; weak D call: TRBD2 (5 bases). V was pared by 6 bases and J by 4 bases, with 9 bases between. From germline, CDR1 is SEHNR and CDR2 FQNEAQ (reference sequence). The CDR3 is made up of 13 amino acids. CDR3 residues: CASSSGGTGELFF. CDR3 nucleotide sequence: TGTGCCAGCAGTAGTGGAGGCACCGGGGAGCTGTTTTTT.

The chain employs TRBV5-1 and TRBJ1-1; TRBD1 might be the D (5 bases). From germline, CDR1 is SGHRS and CDR2 YFSETQ. The CDR3 loop spans 14 amino acids. Trimming left V 0 bases short and J 1 base short, with 7 bases between. The CDR3 reads CASSLVQGNTEAFF. The DNA of the CDR3 is TGCGCCAGCAGCTTGGTTCAGGGGAACACTGAAGCTTTCTTT.

The chain recombines TRBV2 with TRBJ2-3; tentative D call: TRBD2 (6 bases). The length of the CDR3 is 15 residues. Trimming removed 5 bases from V and 2 bases from J, with 14 bases in between. CDR1 is SNHLY, CDR2 FYNNEI, per germline. The CDR3 DNA sequence: TGTGCCAGCAGTCACCGACTAGAACCCACAGATACGCAGTATTTT. As protein: CASSHRLEPTDTQYF.

This rearrangement joins TRBV9 to TRBJ2-5, with 10 bases aligning to TRBD1. CDR3 length equals 15 residues. Unmatched junction bases numbered 5, after V lost 3 bases and J lost 3 bases. The germline V gene has CDR1 SGDLS and CDR2 YYNGEE. CDR3: CASSDPGTGEETQYF. Written as DNA, the CDR3 is TGTGCCAGCAGCGACCCGGGGACAGGGGAAGAGACCCAGTACTTC.

The J gene is TRBJ2-5, the V gene TRBV28; a weak D match, TRBD2 (6 bases). V shed 7 bases and J shed 5 bases, with 17 bases lying between them. Looked up from germline, CDR1 is MDHEN and CDR2 is SYDVKM. CDR3 length: 14 residues. The CDR3 DNA follows: TGTGCCAGCACCTTAAGGAGGGCCCGTGAGACCCAGTACTTC. Protein: CASTLRRARETQYF.

CDR3 region: CASSRGQERNTIYF. The DNA of the CDR3 is TGTGCCAGCAGCCGGGGACAGGAGAGAAACACCATATATTTT. The genes are TRBV5-6 and TRBJ1-3, with 8 bases lining up with TRBD1. The CDR3 sequence is 14 residues long. Germline V gene lookup returns CDR1 SGHDT and CDR2 YYEEEE. The trim removed 4 bases at V and 5 bases at J, leaving 5 bases unmatched. Using reference TRBV5-6 and TRBJ1-3 for the parts outside the CDR3, the full variable domain is DAGVTQSPTHLIKTRGQQVTLRCSPKSGHDTVSWYQQALGQGPQFIFQYYEEEERQRGNFPDRFSGHQFPNYSSELNVNALLLGDSALYLCASSRGQERNTIYFGEGSWLTVV.

The rearrangement joins TRBV28 to TRBJ1-1; 7 bases map to TRBD1. V lost 6 bases and J lost 5; bases outside the gene matches: 9. Germline values: CDR1 MDHEN, CDR2 SYDVKM. This CDR3 region has 14 residues. This CDR3 reads CASSTGDRRTEAFF. CDR3 nucleotides: TGTGCCAGCAGCACCGGGGACAGAAGGACTGAAGCTTTCTTT.

The chain recombines TRBV30 with TRBJ1-4, with 7 bases lining up with TRBD1. In germline, CDR1 is GTSNPN, CDR2 SVGIG (reference sequence). V was pared by 3 bases and J by 1 base, with 11 bases of the junction left unmatched. The CDR3 spans 17 residues. The chain's CDR3 is CAWSASRRQGTNEKLFF. The DNA for the CDR3 is TGTGCCTGGAGCGCTAGTCGCCGACAGGGAACTAATGAAAAACTGTTTTTT.

The chain carries TRBV9 and TRBJ1-5; the D gene is possibly TRBD1 (5 bases). CDR1 and CDR2 from the germline V gene are SGDLS and YYNGEE. V was shortened by 4 bases and J by 4 bases, with 9 bases between the two germline ends. This CDR3 has 13 amino acids. CDR3 nucleotide sequence: TGTGCCAGCAGCATAACAGGTAATCAGCCCCAGCATTTT. Translating gives CASSITGNQPQHF.

The chain couples TRBV3-1 (or the pseudogene TRBV3-2) to TRBJ1-3; possibly TRBD1 for D (5 bases). Germline CDR1 reads LGHDT; CDR2 reads YNNKEL (reference sequence). There are 15 residues in the CDR3. V was cut by 4 bases and J by 4 bases, with 14 bases left in between. CDR3 in amino acids: CASSPGGARGNTIYF. The DNA for the CDR3 is TGTGCCAGCAGCCCCGGCGGGGCAAGAGGAAACACCATATATTTT.

V and J are TRBV5-4 and TRBJ2-1; 14 nucleotides agree with TRBD2. The CDR3 loop spans 16 amino acids. Germline CDR1 is SGHNT and CDR2 is YYREEE (reference sequence). V dropped 5 bases and J dropped 4; count of bases not matched to a gene: 5. The chain's CDR3 is CASRSGLAGDYNEQFF. The CDR3 DNA is TGTGCCAGCAGATCGGGACTAGCGGGGGATTACAATGAGCAGTTCTTC.

The V call is TRBV28, the J call TRBJ2-3, with 9 bases identical to TRBD2. The CDR3 runs to 15 residues. Losses at the gene ends were 6 bases for V and 1 base for J; bases not matched to a gene: 5. Germline V gene data show CDR1 as MDHEN and CDR2 as SYDVKM. The CDR3: CASSYSGSRTDTQYF. The CDR3 coding sequence is TGTGCCAGCAGCTATAGCGGGAGTCGCACAGATACGCAGTATTTT.

The gene calls are TRBV21-1 and TRBJ1-2; the table names TRBD1, a call not compared with the DNA. TRBV21-1 is tagged as a pseudogene. The CDR3 loop spans 15 amino acids. The CDR3 coding sequence is TGTGCCAGCAGCTCCTGGGACAGGGGGCAAGGTGGCTACACCTTC. It codes for CASSSWDRGQGGYTF.

Only a few counts were recorded for this clone. This chain joins TRBV27 and TRBJ1-2; TRBD1 agrees at 7 bases. CDR3 length: 14 amino acids. V dropped 7 bases and J dropped 0; count of bases not matched to a gene: 5. Germline V lookup: CDR1 MNHEY, CDR2 SMNVEV (reference sequence). The chain's CDR3 is CASKDRPPNYGYTF. CDR3 sequence (DNA): TGTGCCAGCAAGGACAGGCCTCCTAACTATGGCTACACCTTC.

The chain is built from TRBV5-6 and TRBJ2-7; D possibly corresponds to TRBD2 (5 bases). CDR1 and CDR2 from the germline V gene are SGHDT and YYEEEE. The CDR3 contains 13 residues. With 0 bases removed from V and 8 bases from J, the gap between germline ends came to 12 bases. The CDR3 DNA reads TGTGCCAGCAGCTTGGTTGAGGGCCGGAAGCAGTACTTC. Protein: CASSLVEGRKQYF.

The CDR3 region has the DNA TGTGCCAGCAGCCTCCGACAAGGGCAGGGCCGAGAAAAACTGTTTTTT. It is translated as CASSLRQGQGREKLFF. The chain links TRBV7-9 to TRBJ1-4, with a tentative D call TRBD1 (5 bases). Trimming removed 5 bases at V and 8 bases at J, with 21 bases between. Germline CDR1 and CDR2: SEHNR and FQNEAQ (reference sequence). The CDR3 totals 16 residues.

The chain recombines TRBV7-8 with TRBJ2-7; 16 bases align to TRBD2. The CDR3 consists of 18 residues. Germline assignment: CDR1 SGHVS and CDR2 FQNEAQ. V shed 5 bases, J shed 5 bases, and the junction held 12 bases outside the gene matches. CDR3 nucleotides: TGTGCCAGCAGCCCTATTGTGGGACTAGCGGGAGGGAACCACGAGCAGTACTTC. This codes for CASSPIVGLAGGNHEQYF.

The J gene is TRBJ1-2, the V gene TRBV27; 10 nucleotides match TRBD1. The V and J ends lost 2 bases and 0 bases, in that order; junction bases with no gene match: 12. This CDR3 has 19 amino acids. CDR1 and CDR2 from the germline V gene are MNHEY and SMNVEV (reference sequence). This CDR3 reads CASSLTRQGAAGPNYGYTF. In DNA form, the CDR3 reads TGTGCCAGCAGTTTAACTAGACAGGGGGCAGCTGGACCTAACTATGGCTACACCTTC.